One and the same sample provided the 32 T cell receptor beta chains below, sequenced in a study of control samples from healthy donors and cancer patients. Using immunoSEQ multiplex PCR, the repertoire was profiled, and TCRdb retains in-frame clones only, with some absent. This table holds some 200,000 clones, approximately 92% found once. Sample: blood. These TCRs come from a man between 18 and 35 years old in good health.

The J gene is TRBJ1-2, the V gene TRBV12-3 or TRBV12-4; D is ambiguous. This CDR3 region has 12 residues. The V and J ends lost 3 bases and 7 bases respectively, with 9 bases between them. Here the CDR3 DNA reads TGTGCCAGCAGTTTTTCGTTACTTGGCTACACCTTC. Translated, it gives CASSFSLLGYTF.

The chain combines TRBV7-9 with TRBJ2-5, with 7 bases identical to TRBD2. CDR1 is SEHNR, CDR2 FQNEAQ, per germline (reference sequence). This CDR3 spans 14 amino acids. Trimming cost V 1 base and J 4 bases; bases outside gene matches: 3. The CDR3 region is CASSLGSGGETQYF. DNA of the CDR3: TGTGCCAGCAGCTTAGGGTCGGGGGGAGAGACCCAGTACTTC.

This sequence joins TRBV27 and TRBJ2-3; TRBD2 agrees at 7 bases. V gave up 5 bases and J gave up 0 bases; unmatched junction bases: 5. CDR3 length: 15 residues. Germline V gene lookup returns CDR1 MNHEY and CDR2 SMNVEV (reference sequence). In DNA, the CDR3 is TGTGCCAGCAGTACCCGGGGGGTTAGCACAGATACGCAGTATTTT. Its protein is CASSTRGVSTDTQYF.

This clone has a single count. The CDR3 DNA reads as TGTGCCAGCAGCGACGCCGGGTCCTACGAGCAGTACTTC. Translation gives CASSDAGSYEQYF. The chain couples TRBV6-5 to TRBJ2-7; no clear D. The V gene lost 6 bases and the J gene lost 1 base, with 10 bases spanning the gap. Germline V gene data show CDR1 as MNHEY and CDR2 as SVGAGI. The CDR3 runs 13 residues.

In its sample, this clone was seen a few times. V usage is TRBV5-1 and J usage is TRBJ1-3; no clear D. The CDR3 has 11 residues. Trimming removed 5 bases from V and 1 base from J, with 1 base in between. The germline V gene has CDR1 SGHRS and CDR2 YFSETQ. The CDR3 is CASSSGNTIYF. The CDR3 region has the DNA TGCGCCAGCAGTTCTGGAAACACCATATATTTT.

The rearrangement links TRBV30 to TRBJ1-3; no reliable D call. The CDR3 runs to 15 residues. Deletions cut 0 bases from V and 3 bases from J, with 12 bases between. Germline CDR1 is GTSNPN and CDR2 is SVGIG (reference sequence). CDR3 protein: CAWSVGRTVGNTIYF. As DNA, the CDR3 is TGTGCCTGGAGTGTAGGTAGAACCGTTGGAAACACCATATATTTT.

V gene TRBV7-3 combines with J gene TRBJ2-2; D is perhaps TRBD2 (5 bases). The germline V and J ends were trimmed by 5 bases and 1 base, with 11 bases remaining between them. In germline, CDR1 is SGHTA, CDR2 FQGTGA. The length of the CDR3 is 15 residues. CDR3 nucleotide sequence: TGTGCCAGCAGCCCTCGGACTGTGAACACCGGGGAGCTGTTTTTT. Protein sequence: CASSPRTVNTGELFF.

The chain is built from TRBV5-4 and TRBJ2-2, with a possible D match to TRBD1 (7 bases). This CDR3 is built from 15 residues. Trimming took 4 bases from V and 3 from J, leaving 13 bases between them. Germline V lookup: CDR1 SGHNT, CDR2 YYREEE (reference sequence). The CDR3 sequence is CASSPEGAYTGELFF. In nucleotides, the CDR3 is TGTGCCAGCAGCCCGGAGGGGGCATACACCGGGGAGCTGTTTTTT.

The rearrangement links TRBV10-2 to TRBJ2-3; no definite D call. Deletions cut 3 bases from V and 8 bases from J, with 6 bases between. CDR3 length: 11 amino acids. CDR1 WSHSY and CDR2 SAAADI come from the germline V gene. This chain's CDR3 is CASSETATQYF. The DNA for the CDR3 is TGCGCCAGCAGTGAAACGGCTACGCAGTATTTT.

V usage is TRBV2 and J usage is TRBJ2-7, with 8 bases lining up with TRBD1. With V trimmed by 8 bases and J by 5 bases, 5 bases remained unmatched. There are 12 residues in the CDR3. Germline CDR1 and CDR2: SNHLY and FYNNEI. CDR3 amino acids: CASYAGGHEQYF. DNA for the CDR3: TGTGCCAGCTATGCAGGGGGCCACGAGCAGTACTTC.

This chain links TRBV10-3 with TRBJ1-2; 9 bases are shared with TRBD1. Trimming removed 5 bases from V and 6 bases from J; junction bases left unmatched: 7. Germline CDR1 is ENHRY and CDR2 is SYGVKD. The CDR3 totals 14 residues. The CDR3 sequence: CAISSTGGVDGYTF. The CDR3 DNA reads TGTGCCATCAGTTCCACAGGGGGCGTCGATGGCTACACCTTC.

V gene TRBV4-1 combines with J gene TRBJ2-7; either TRBD1 or TRBD2 may fit D (5 bases each). The CDR3 is made up of 13 amino acids. CDR1 and CDR2 (germline): MGHRA, YSYEKL. V lost 4 bases, J lost 0 bases, and 7 bases lay in between. CDR3 sequence (DNA): TGCGCCAGCAGCCTCGGGGCCTCCTACGAGCAGTACTTC. Its protein product is CASSLGASYEQYF.

This sequence joins TRBV4-1 and TRBJ1-2; D is perhaps TRBD1 (5 bases). CDR1 is MGHRA, CDR2 YSYEKL, per germline. V was pared by 2 bases and J by 3 bases, with 16 bases between. This CDR3 is built from 16 residues. The CDR3 sequence: CASSQTLGAGHYGYTF. As DNA, the CDR3 is TGCGCCAGCAGCCAAACCCTCGGGGCAGGGCACTATGGCTACACCTTC.

The gene calls are TRBV9 and TRBJ1-4; no clear D. V dropped 0 bases and J dropped 0 bases, with 6 bases sitting between them. The length of the CDR3 is 15 residues. Per the germline V gene, CDR1 is SGDLS and CDR2 is YYNGEE. Written as DNA, the CDR3 is TGTGCCAGCAGCGTAGGAGTTGCAACTAATGAAAAACTGTTTTTT. This codes for CASSVGVATNEKLFF.

The chain links TRBV27 to TRBJ1-5, with D unresolved. Trimming stripped 4 bases from V and 3 bases from J, with 7 bases between. Looked up from germline, CDR1 is MNHEY and CDR2 is SMNVEV (reference sequence). The CDR3 has 13 amino acids. The CDR3 nucleotides are TGTGCCAGCAGTTCGGGAGTCAATCAGCCCCAGCATTTT. Its translation is CASSSGVNQPQHF.

In this sample, this clone turned up once. The chain uses TRBV6-5 and TRBJ1-2, with D uncertain. In germline, CDR1 is MNHEY, CDR2 SVGAGI. This CDR3 region has 13 residues. V was clipped by 2 bases and J by 6 bases, with 10 bases between them. CDR3 nucleotides: TGTGCCAGCAGTTACACTGTAGGAAATGGCTACACCTTC. Its translation: CASSYTVGNGYTF.

This chain connects TRBV5-1 to TRBJ2-7; TRBD2 matches 7 bases. The germline gives CDR1 SGHRS, CDR2 YFSETQ. This CDR3 has 16 amino acids. J was trimmed by 0 bases and V by 4 bases; bases with no gene match: 10. DNA for the CDR3: TGCGCCAGCAGCCCTAGCGGCGGAACGAGCTCCTACGAGCAGTACTTC. It is translated as CASSPSGGTSSYEQYF. Supplemented by reference TRBV5-1 and TRBJ2-7, the full variable domain reads KAGVTQTPRYLIKTRGQQVTLSCSPISGHRSVSWYQQTPGQGLQFLFEYFSETQRNKGNFPGRFSGRQFSNSRSEMNVSTLELGDSALYLCASSPSGGTSSYEQYFGPGTRLTVT.

The CDR3 DNA sequence: TGTGCCGCGCTTGCCGGGACAGGGAGGAATCAGCCCCAGCATTTT. This codes for CAALAGTGRNQPQHF. The chain combines TRBV10-3 with TRBJ1-5; TRBD1 matches 9 bases. Per germline, CDR1 ENHRY and CDR2 SYGVKD. V was clipped by 11 bases and J by 4 bases; unmatched bases: 12. The CDR3 totals 15 residues.

The chain is built from TRBV24-1 and TRBJ2-5; D not certain. CDR1 is KGHDR, CDR2 SFDVKD, per germline. V gave up 9 bases and J gave up 3 bases, with 13 bases separating them. The CDR3 length is 13 residues. The CDR3 loop reads CATASLVEETQYF. In nucleotides, the CDR3 is TGTGCCACCGCGAGCCTAGTCGAAGAGACCCAGTACTTC.

This sequence joins TRBV30 and TRBJ2-7, with TRBD1 matching over 9 bases. Germline trimming cut 3 bases from V and 0 bases from J; bases unmatched to any gene: 3. CDR3 length: 14 residues. Germline CDR1 and CDR2: GTSNPN and SVGIG (reference sequence). The CDR3 DNA reads as TGTGCCTGGAGCCGGGACAGGGTCTCCTACGAGCAGTACTTC. It specifies CAWSRDRVSYEQYF.

This rearrangement joins TRBV5-1 to TRBJ1-1; D call uncertain. Trimming pared 2 bases from V and 3 bases from J, leaving 8 bases between. Germline V CDR1 and CDR2: SGHRS, YFSETQ. The CDR3 covers 13 residues. The CDR3 loop is CASSLDTDTEAFF. The CDR3 nucleotides are TGCGCCAGCAGCTTAGACACTGACACTGAAGCTTTCTTT.

The V call is TRBV5-4, the J call TRBJ2-3; TRBD2 agrees at 7 bases. The CDR3 runs 14 residues. Germline V lookup: CDR1 SGHNT, CDR2 YYREEE (reference sequence). Trimming took 5 bases from V and 5 from J; bases not matched to a gene: 8. The CDR3 sequence is CASRLLALGDTQYF. The CDR3 region has the DNA TGTGCCAGCAGATTACTAGCGCTGGGAGATACGCAGTATTTT.

V and J are TRBV7-3 and TRBJ1-2, with TRBD1 as a possible D gene (6 bases). This CDR3 spans 13 amino acids. The germline V and J ends were trimmed by 2 bases and 7 bases, with 11 bases remaining between them. CDR1 SGHTA and CDR2 FQGTGA come from the germline V gene. CDR3 nucleotides: TGTGCCAGCAGCTTAGGTGGGGGCTCTGGCTACACCTTC. Translated, it gives CASSLGGGSGYTF.

The genes are TRBV6-1 and TRBJ1-6, with D perhaps matching TRBD1 (5 bases). V was pared by 0 bases and J by 14 bases, with 17 bases between. The germline gives CDR1 MNHNS, CDR2 SASEGT. The CDR3 loop spans 15 amino acids. The DNA of the CDR3 is TGTGCCAGCAGTGAAGCGCCTCCGGGGGTTGATTCCCTCCACTTT. This codes for CASSEAPPGVDSLHF.

The chain employs TRBV19 and TRBJ1-6, with 9 bases fitting TRBD1. Trimming removed 6 bases from V and 8 bases from J; junction bases left unmatched: 2. This CDR3 region has 13 residues. Germline loops: CDR1 LNHDA, CDR2 SQIVND (reference sequence). The CDR3 sequence is CASRGQGDSPLHF. The CDR3 nucleotides read TGTGCCAGTAGGGGACAGGGAGATTCACCCCTCCACTTT.

V gene TRBV3-1 (or the pseudogene TRBV3-2) combines with J gene TRBJ1-2; 9 positions match TRBD1. Per germline, CDR1 LGHDT and CDR2 YNNKEL (reference sequence). The junction had 6 bases not matched to a gene; V was cut back by 3 bases and J by 7 bases. This CDR3 has 14 amino acids. CDR3 sequence reads: CASSHEDRGGGYTF. DNA for the CDR3: TGTGCCAGCAGCCACGAAGACAGGGGGGGTGGCTACACCTTC.

This clone is a singleton in its sample. The V and J genes are TRBV13 and TRBJ2-1; 8 nucleotides agree with TRBD2. V was clipped by 7 bases and J by 7 bases; unmatched bases: 6. The CDR3 is made up of 13 amino acids. CDR1 is PRHDT, CDR2 FYEKMQ, per germline (reference sequence). The CDR3 sequence is CASIRGGGNEQFF. CDR3 coding DNA: TGTGCCAGCATCCGGGGGGGCGGAAATGAGCAGTTCTTC.

The chain links TRBV30 to TRBJ1-2; tentatively, D is TRBD1 (6 bases). Between the trimmed V and J ends, which lost 2 bases and 3 bases, there was a span of 22 bases. The length of the CDR3 is 17 residues. The germline V gene encodes CDR1 GTSNPN and CDR2 SVGIG (reference sequence). CDR3 protein: CAWSRFERGLGHYGYTF. The CDR3 DNA sequence: TGTGCCTGGAGTCGATTTGAACGGGGGCTGGGCCACTATGGCTACACCTTC.

The chain recombines TRBV7-6 with TRBJ2-7; D is possibly TRBD2 (5 bases). V gave up 5 bases and J gave up 3 bases, with 17 bases separating them. CDR3 length equals 15 residues. CDR1 and CDR2 from the germline V gene are SGHVS and FNYEAQ. CDR3 bases: TGTGCCAGCAGCCGAACCAAAGGAGAGGGCTACGAGCAGTACTTC. It is translated as CASSRTKGEGYEQYF.

The chain combines TRBV24-1 with TRBJ1-5; a possible D gene is TRBD1 (5 bases). The ends were cut back, 2 bases at V and 3 bases at J, with 13 bases in the middle. The germline V gene has CDR1 KGHDR and CDR2 SFDVKD. CDR3 length equals 16 residues. CDR3 nucleotide sequence: TGTGCCACCAGTGATTCGATGGGGGAGGTCAATCAGCCCCAGCATTTT. Protein sequence: CATSDSMGEVNQPQHF.

The rearrangement joins TRBV28 to TRBJ1-1, with TRBD1 identical over 8 bases. Germline V lookup: CDR1 MDHEN, CDR2 SYDVKM. The ends lost 8 bases at V and 1 base at J; junction bases unmatched: 6. The CDR3 length is 14 residues. The CDR3 sequence: CASSETGENTEAFF. CDR3 DNA: TGTGCCAGCTCCGAGACAGGGGAGAACACTGAAGCTTTCTTT.

The chain couples TRBV5-1 to TRBJ2-7; no clear D. Germline-derived CDR1 and CDR2 are SGHRS and YFSETQ. V was cut by 4 bases and J by 6 bases, with 11 bases left in between. This CDR3 spans 12 amino acids. This CDR3 is CASSQDSSEQYF. In nucleotides, the CDR3 is TGCGCCAGCAGCCAAGATAGTAGCGAGCAGTACTTC. The variable domain in full, with the rest retrieved from reference TRBV5-1 and TRBJ2-7, is KAGVTQTPRYLIKTRGQQVTLSCSPISGHRSVSWYQQTPGQGLQFLFEYFSETQRNKGNFPGRFSGRQFSNSRSEMNVSTLELGDSALYLCASSQDSSEQYFGPGTRLTVT.